This TCR beta chain comes out of a study of graft-versus-host responses after intestinal transplantation (dated by TCRdb to the early 2020s). About the study as a whole: Multivisceral, liver-intestinal, or isolated intestinal transplants were received by the recipients. All recipients received anti-thymocyte globulin induction followed by maintenance tacrolimus and steroids for two to four years. After intestinal transplantation, graft-versus-host and host-versus-graft alloreactive T cell clones were followed in the graft, circulation and bone marrow using bulk TCR-beta CDR3 sequencing. Alloreactive clones were identified by sequencing pre-transplant mixed lymphocyte reaction products and comparing these products with unstimulated pre-transplant donor and recipient T cells. The cohort enrolled about 23 intestinal transplant recipients, one of whom was a retransplant, and a few patients without pretransplant specimens were excluded. A peak of at least 4% donor T cells among recipient peripheral blood mononuclear cells was the definition used for donor T cell macrochimerism. Instead of going to the commercial service, samples from a few later patients were sequenced in-house on an Illumina MiSeq and processed with MiXCR. Findings and caveats that apply to the study as a whole: The relatively low number and heterogeneity of intestinal transplant patients limited the conclusions. In the allografts of patients with donor T cell macrochimerism, GvH to HvG T cell clonal ratios were high. GvH clones were detected in recipient bone marrow, and some of these GvH clones were observed earlier in ileal mucosa or blood, consistent with an intestinal mucosal origin. Peak levels of circulating GvH clones were associated with declines in HvG clones early after transplant.

In the first month after transplant, blood samples were collected up to 4 times, and after that at least monthly when available. Library preparation was by the immunoSEQ multiplex PCR assay. Adaptive Biotechnologies carried out high-throughput TCR-beta CDR3 sequencing of genomic DNA for most patients. In the original analysis: TCR sequencing data were retrieved from Adaptive's ImmunoSEQ software for 15 to 20 patients, whereas a few other patients were processed with MiXCR and VDJtools. CDR3 nucleotide sequences shared between donor and recipient were removed because the origin of such sequences could not be assigned. To count as alloreactive, a clone needed at least 2-fold expansion over unstimulated cells and a minimum CFSE-low frequency of 0.002% (template counts) or 0.001% (read counts). Clones detected in sequenced pre-transplant spleen, lymph node, or MLR CFSE-low populations of the donor or recipient were defined as mappable. The cumulative frequency of alloreactive clones was calculated as a percentage of all sequences, weighted by copy number. TCRdb's version of the immuneACCESS table is confined to in-frame rearrangements and falls short of the full clone set. An unresolved V gene accounts for under half of the shortfall where checked; the remainder is of unknown origin. D and trimming were read from the DNA, whereas the V and J calls and clone size are those reported in that table. The sample table lists roughly 43,000 clones, approximately 94% of them with a count of one. Roughly 1.5% of the sample belongs to the ten largest clones.

With regard to this clone: No antigen is known for it. Within one base of it there is no much larger clone, and no base qualities were kept.

The CDR3 goes from the cysteine to the phenylalanine over 14 residues. The only DNA kept is the CDR3, 42 bases in frame from the first base. Based on the germline V gene, the CDR1 and CDR2 sequences are MGHRA and YSYEKL. V ends up 1 base short and J 7 bases short, with an unmatched junction base count of 7. This TCR derives from a human patient who received an intestinal transplant, so some T cells may come from the graft donor. Sequences were derived from PBMCs, sampled approximately 360 days after intestinal transplant. The V gene is TRBV4-1 and the J gene is TRBJ2-7; 7 nucleotides in the junction match TRBD2. The CDR3 amino acid sequence is: CASSQAGGGREQYF. The DNA sequence is as follows: TGCGCCAGCAGCCAAGCGGGGGGAGGAAGGGAGCAGTACTTC.